These 31 T cell receptor beta chains were all obtained from the same sample, sequenced in a study of T cell responses to AZD1222 COVID-19 vaccine. Data came from immunoSEQ multiplex PCR; TCRdb stores just in-frame clones and leaves some out. Here the sample spans about 200,000 clones, around 90% being singletons. The input for sequencing was peripheral blood, taken 28 days after the second dose of the MenACWY control vaccine. The receptors were gathered from an adult who received the MenACWY meningococcal vaccine as a control.

The chain carries TRBV20-1 and TRBJ1-4; a possible D gene is TRBD1 (6 bases). The CDR3 loop spans 11 amino acids. V lost 7 bases and J lost 7, with 10 bases in between. Germline loops: CDR1 DFQATT, CDR2 SNEGSKA (reference sequence). The CDR3 DNA sequence: TGCAGTGTCACAGGGCCTGAAAAACTGTTTTTT. Translation: CSVTGPEKLFF.

V gene TRBV5-1 combines with J gene TRBJ1-1, with TRBD1 as a possible D gene (5 bases). The CDR3 runs to 14 residues. The V end lost 1 base, the J end lost 1 base, and 8 bases lay between the germline ends. Germline V gene sequence: CDR1 SGHRS, CDR2 YFSETQ. CDR3 nucleotide sequence: TGCGCCAGCAGCTTGAGTACAGGGAACACTGAAGCTTTCTTT. Translation: CASSLSTGNTEAFF.

The rearrangement links TRBV10-3 to TRBJ1-1, with D uncertain. Germline V gene lookup returns CDR1 ENHRY and CDR2 SYGVKD. With 3 bases removed from V and 4 bases from J, the gap between germline ends came to 15 bases. The CDR3 runs to 15 residues. The DNA of the CDR3 is TGTGCCATCAGTGAACTTGGACCAGCACTCACTGAAGCTTTCTTT. Protein sequence: CAISELGPALTEAFF.

The gene calls are TRBV5-1 and TRBJ2-5, with D possibly being TRBD1 (5 bases). Trimming cost V 0 bases and J 5 bases, with 17 bases left between them. Per the germline V gene, CDR1 is SGHRS and CDR2 is YFSETQ. The CDR3 consists of 16 residues. The CDR3 loop is CASSLAWGGPGETQYF. CDR3 DNA: TGCGCCAGCAGCTTGGCCTGGGGCGGCCCAGGGGAGACCCAGTACTTC. The whole variable domain, remainder taken from reference TRBV5-1 and TRBJ2-5, is KAGVTQTPRYLIKTRGQQVTLSCSPISGHRSVSWYQQTPGQGLQFLFEYFSETQRNKGNFPGRFSGRQFSNSRSEMNVSTLELGDSALYLCASSLAWGGPGETQYFGPGTRLLVL.

The chain recombines TRBV7-3 with TRBJ1-1; the D is unclear. Looked up from germline, CDR1 is SGHTA and CDR2 is FQGTGA. This CDR3 contains 14 residues. V was trimmed by 2 bases and J by 5 bases, leaving 12 bases between them. CDR3 amino acids: CASSLEPGRTEAFF. The CDR3 nucleotides are TGTGCCAGCAGCTTAGAACCTGGAAGGACTGAAGCTTTCTTT.

The chain couples TRBV24-1 to TRBJ1-2; D is undetermined. The germline gives CDR1 KGHDR, CDR2 SFDVKD. This CDR3 comprises 13 residues. With 3 bases removed from V and 8 bases from J, the gap between germline ends came to 12 bases. CDR3 bases: TGTGCCACCAGTGATCGTCAGGTTCAGGGCTACACCTTC. It translates to CATSDRQVQGYTF.

The chain is built from TRBV29-1 and TRBJ2-1; 10 bases are a match to TRBD1. This CDR3 region has 15 residues. With V trimmed by 6 bases and J by 3 bases, 8 bases remained unmatched. Per germline, CDR1 SQVTM and CDR2 ANQGSEA. The CDR3 loop reads CSVVPGQGRYNEQFF. CDR3 bases: TGCAGCGTAGTCCCGGGACAGGGGCGCTACAATGAGCAGTTCTTC.

The rearrangement uses TRBV4-1 and TRBJ1-1, with D uncertain. Germline lookup yields CDR1 MGHRA and CDR2 YSYEKL. V was trimmed by 1 base and J by 7 bases, leaving 10 bases between them. The CDR3 contains 13 residues. The CDR3 nucleotides are TGCGCCAGCAGCCAAGGTGGTTTTGATGAAGCTTTCTTT. Translation: CASSQGGFDEAFF.

The rearrangement links TRBV11-3 to TRBJ2-7, with a possible D match to TRBD2 (5 bases). The CDR3 has 13 residues. The V end lost 7 bases, the J end lost 6 bases, and 16 bases lay between the germline ends. In germline, CDR1 is SGHNT, CDR2 YENEEA. The CDR3 loop reads CASTSGESSEQYF. The DNA for the CDR3 is TGTGCCAGCACCTCTGGGGAGTCGAGCGAGCAGTACTTC.

This sequence joins TRBV10-3 and TRBJ1-1; tentative D call: TRBD1 (6 bases). CDR3 length: 14 residues. CDR1 and CDR2 (germline): ENHRY, SYGVKD. The V and J ends lost 4 bases and 2 bases respectively, with 11 bases between them. In DNA, the CDR3 is TGTGCCATCAGTGTCGAGACAGGAAACACTGAAGCTTTCTTT. It codes for CAISVETGNTEAFF.

V is TRBV28 and J is TRBJ1-4; 7 nucleotides align to TRBD1. This CDR3 has 17 residues. Germline V gene sequence: CDR1 MDHEN, CDR2 SYDVKM. The V and J ends lost 5 bases and 5 bases, in that order; junction bases with no gene match: 14. This chain's CDR3 is CASSPRDRGAPNEKLFF. The CDR3 bases are TGTGCCAGCAGTCCCCGGGACAGAGGGGCCCCGAATGAAAAACTGTTTTTT.

The chain joins TRBV9 to TRBJ2-7; the D gene is possibly TRBD2 (5 bases). The CDR3 covers 13 residues. Trimming removed 0 bases from V and 5 bases from J, with 9 bases in between. Germline loops: CDR1 SGDLS, CDR2 YYNGEE. The CDR3 protein is CASSVGGINEQYF. The CDR3 coding sequence is TGTGCCAGCAGCGTAGGAGGGATCAACGAGCAGTACTTC.

The chain uses TRBV4-3 and TRBJ2-1; D ambiguous. The CDR3 runs 16 residues. Trimming shortened V by 0 bases and J by 6 bases, and 15 bases separated the two germline ends. The germline V gene encodes CDR1 LGHNA and CDR2 YSLEER. CDR3 sequence: CASSQDSLAVVNEQFF. As DNA, the CDR3 is TGCGCCAGCAGCCAAGATTCGTTGGCAGTTGTCAATGAGCAGTTCTTC.

The chain uses TRBV12-3 or TRBV12-4 and TRBJ2-7; D is uncertain. V was cut by 6 bases and J by 0 bases, with 3 bases left in between. This CDR3 contains 11 residues. CDR3 DNA: TGTGCCAGCAGGGGCTCCTACGAGCAGTACTTC. This gives the protein CASRGSYEQYF.

V is TRBV19 and J is TRBJ1-1; 9 nucleotides align to TRBD1. CDR3 length: 14 amino acids. Trimming removed 7 bases from V and 4 bases from J; junction bases left unmatched: 7. Germline CDR1 is LNHDA and CDR2 is SQIVND (reference sequence). CDR3 protein: CASTRDRDLTEAFF. In DNA, the CDR3 is TGTGCCAGTACCAGGGACAGGGATCTCACTGAAGCTTTCTTT.

The chain links TRBV28 to TRBJ1-5, with TRBD1 matching over 7 bases. With V trimmed by 6 bases and J by 5 bases, 7 bases remained unmatched. CDR3 length: 14 amino acids. Germline lookup yields CDR1 MDHEN and CDR2 SYDVKM. The CDR3 is CASSPGQAYQPQHF. CDR3 in DNA: TGTGCCAGCAGCCCCGGACAGGCCTATCAGCCCCAGCATTTT.

This chain joins TRBV30 and TRBJ1-6, with a weak D call TRBD1 (6 bases). This CDR3 contains 14 residues. Between the trimmed V and J ends, which lost 0 bases and 6 bases, there was a span of 9 bases. Germline loops: CDR1 GTSNPN, CDR2 SVGIG (reference sequence). CDR3 in DNA: TGTGCCTGGAGTGTGATGGGGGCTAATTCACCCCTCCACTTT. Protein sequence: CAWSVMGANSPLHF.

The chain combines TRBV5-1 with TRBJ2-1, with 11 bases identical to TRBD1. J was trimmed by 9 bases and V by 2 bases; bases with no gene match: 7. The CDR3 runs to 15 residues. CDR1 is SGHRS, CDR2 YFSETQ, per germline. In nucleotides, the CDR3 is TGCGCCAGCAGCTTTGGCGCGGGACAGGGGGGTGAGCAGTTCTTC. Its protein is CASSFGAGQGGEQFF.

The chain links TRBV9 to TRBJ1-3; the D is unclear. The CDR3 covers 15 residues. V was trimmed by 0 bases and J by 1 base, leaving 8 bases between them. Looked up from germline, CDR1 is SGDLS and CDR2 is YYNGEE. As DNA, the CDR3 is TGTGCCAGCAGCGTAGTAGGCATATCTGGAAACACCATATATTTT. Amino acid sequence: CASSVVGISGNTIYF.

This clone was counted once. This rearrangement joins TRBV7-9 to TRBJ2-5, with D tentatively TRBD1 or TRBD2 (5 bases each). V was clipped by 1 base and J by 2 bases, with 11 bases between them. Looked up from germline, CDR1 is SEHNR and CDR2 is FQNEAQ (reference sequence). The CDR3 is 15 residues long. The CDR3 is CASSLGGEYQETQYF. DNA for the CDR3: TGTGCCAGCAGCTTAGGAGGGGAATATCAAGAGACCCAGTACTTC.

The V gene is TRBV27, the J gene TRBJ2-1; TRBD2 matches at 7 bases. V was pared by 2 bases and J by 8 bases, with 6 bases of the junction left unmatched. Germline V CDR1 and CDR2: MNHEY, SMNVEV (reference sequence). The CDR3 contains 14 residues. The DNA of the CDR3 is TGTGCCAGCAGTTTACCCCTTAGCGGGCATGAGCAGTTCTTC. Translating gives CASSLPLSGHEQFF.

The genes are TRBV4-1 and TRBJ2-2; 16 bases fit TRBD2. The CDR3 spans 20 residues. With V trimmed by 3 bases and J by 3 bases, 10 bases remained unmatched. Looked up from germline, CDR1 is MGHRA and CDR2 is YSYEKL. CDR3 sequence: CASSQPGLAGGPLDTGELFF. The CDR3 DNA is TGCGCCAGCAGCCAGCCGGGACTAGCGGGAGGGCCTTTAGACACCGGGGAGCTGTTTTTT.

The chain carries TRBV5-1 and TRBJ2-7, with TRBD2 matching 7 bases. This CDR3 is 18 amino acids long. In germline, CDR1 is SGHRS, CDR2 YFSETQ. V trimming: 0 bases; J trimming: 5 bases; junction bases outside the gene matches: 17. Here the CDR3 reads CASSLATTSSGPIDEQYF. CDR3 in DNA: TGCGCCAGCAGCTTGGCCACGACTAGCTCCGGCCCAATTGACGAGCAGTACTTC. The whole variable domain, filled in from reference TRBV5-1 and TRBJ2-7, reads KAGVTQTPRYLIKTRGQQVTLSCSPISGHRSVSWYQQTPGQGLQFLFEYFSETQRNKGNFPGRFSGRQFSNSRSEMNVSTLELGDSALYLCASSLATTSSGPIDEQYFGPGTRLTVT.

This chain connects TRBV3-1 (or the pseudogene TRBV3-2) to TRBJ2-7; 10 bases are shared with TRBD2. V was pared by 3 bases and J by 3 bases, with 8 bases of the junction left unmatched. CDR3 length: 16 residues. Looked up from germline, CDR1 is LGHDT and CDR2 is YNNKEL (reference sequence). CDR3 nucleotide sequence: TGTGCCAGCAGCCATGAATGGACTAGCGGAATCTACGAGCAGTACTTC. Translated, it gives CASSHEWTSGIYEQYF.

This clone was counted a single time. This rearrangement joins TRBV7-2 to TRBJ2-7; TRBD2 matches at 8 bases. CDR1 and CDR2 from the germline V gene are SGHTA and FQGNSA. The J segment lost 3 bases and the V segment lost 3 bases, leaving 7 bases of the junction unmatched. The CDR3 totals 15 residues. CDR3 bases: TGTGCCAGCAGCTTCTTGGCGGGAGGCTACTACGAGCAGTACTTC. Protein sequence: CASSFLAGGYYEQYF.

This clone was seen a few times. The chain couples TRBV3-1 (or the pseudogene TRBV3-2) to TRBJ1-5; unclear D gene. V shed 0 bases and J shed 5 bases, with 11 bases lying between them. Germline-derived CDR1 and CDR2 are LGHDT and YNNKEL (reference sequence). The CDR3 runs to 15 residues. CDR3 sequence reads: CASSQDLSQDQPQHF. The CDR3 nucleotides are TGTGCCAGCAGCCAAGATTTATCGCAGGATCAGCCCCAGCATTTT.

The chain links TRBV24-1 to TRBJ2-7, with D tentatively TRBD1 or TRBD2 (5 bases each). Between the trimmed V and J ends, which lost 5 bases and 1 base, there was a span of 14 bases. Germline lookup yields CDR1 KGHDR and CDR2 SFDVKD. The CDR3 is 15 amino acids. The CDR3: CATSGRGSGSYEQYF. DNA of the CDR3: TGTGCCACCAGTGGACGGGGCTCAGGGTCCTACGAGCAGTACTTC.

The chain joins TRBV27 to TRBJ2-7; 7 bases are shared with TRBD1. The CDR3 has 16 amino acids. Germline CDR1 is MNHEY and CDR2 is SMNVEV (reference sequence). V trimming: 5 bases; J trimming: 1 base; junction bases outside the gene matches: 11. CDR3: CASSQGVGRRSYEQYF. The CDR3 DNA follows: TGTGCCAGCAGTCAGGGGGTGGGGAGAAGGTCCTACGAGCAGTACTTC.

This clone was observed a single time. The chain uses TRBV7-2 and TRBJ2-1; no reliable D call. The CDR3 covers 14 residues. V dropped 3 bases and J dropped 2 bases, with 8 bases sitting between them. The germline V gene encodes CDR1 SGHTA and CDR2 FQGNSA. For the CDR3, the DNA is TGTGCCAGCAGCTTTGGATTCCCCTACAATGAGCAGTTCTTC. Its protein is CASSFGFPYNEQFF.

The chain joins TRBV18 to TRBJ2-5; D is ambiguous. V was pared by 6 bases and J by 2 bases, with 4 bases between. This CDR3 is built from 11 residues. Germline V gene data show CDR1 as KGHSH and CDR2 as LQKENI. CDR3 loop: CASSQQETQYF. The CDR3 DNA is TGTGCCAGCTCCCAACAAGAGACCCAGTACTTC.

The gene calls are TRBV2 and TRBJ2-3; TRBD2 agrees at 11 bases. CDR1 is SNHLY, CDR2 FYNNEI, per germline. The junction had 7 bases not matched to a gene; V was cut back by 6 bases and J by 2 bases. The CDR3 loop spans 16 amino acids. CDR3 sequence (DNA): TGTGCCAGCAGAGTCGGACTAGCGGGCCTCACAGATACGCAGTATTTT. The encoded protein is CASRVGLAGLTDTQYF.